The 7 T cell receptor beta chains reported below all come from one sample, sequenced in a study of T-cell reconstitution after alpha-beta-depleted transplantation in children. Preparation of the TCRbeta library involved a method that used unique molecular identifiers. TCRdb analysed the PCR reads with MiXCR anew, one entry per CDR3 protein. The sample has some 200,000 distinct CDR3 sequences, more than 7.5% seen once; the top ten hold approximately 5%. The sample here was PBMCs from the stem cell graft donor, taken from the stem cell graft. The receptor set was obtained from a human donor who donated a stem cell graft to a child with SCID.

Many counts were recorded for this clonotype. CDR3 sequence (DNA): TGTGCCAGCAGTTTGGGGCAGGGCGGTCTAGGCTACACCTTC. It is translated as CASSLGQGGLGYTF. This sequence joins TRBV12-3 or TRBV12-4 and TRBJ1-2; tentatively, D is TRBD1 (5 bases). V was shortened by 3 bases and J by 8 bases, with 16 bases between the two germline ends. The CDR3 is 14 amino acids.

This clonotype occurred a few times. The chain employs TRBV7-9 and TRBJ1-1; a weak D match, TRBD1 (5 bases). The V end lost 5 bases, the J end lost 6 bases, and 25 bases lay between the germline ends. The CDR3 is 17 residues long. The V gene's germline CDR1 is SEHNR and CDR2 FQNEAQ (reference sequence). Written as DNA, the CDR3 is TGTGCCAGCAGCCCCTTGGGGGTCCAAGGTGTAAGCGCTGAAGCTTTCTTT. Amino acid sequence: CASSPLGVQGVSAEAFF.

This clonotype was picked up many times. The CDR3 sequence: CASSLWGAEGNIQYF. CDR3 in DNA: TGTGCCAGCAGCTTATGGGGGGCGGAGGGAAACATTCAGTACTTC. The genes are TRBV7-2 and TRBJ2-4; D is tentatively TRBD1 or TRBD2 (6 bases each). The CDR3 has 15 amino acids. Per germline, CDR1 SGHTA and CDR2 FQGNSA. The V end was cut by 2 bases, the J end by 6 bases, with 14 bases between.

This clonotype was seen ten or more times. The chain couples TRBV12-3 or TRBV12-4 to TRBJ1-6; perhaps TRBD1 as D (6 bases). The CDR3 totals 15 residues. V was shortened by 3 bases and J by 8 bases, with 14 bases between the two germline ends. The CDR3 loop is CASSFGAGVYSPLHF. The CDR3 coding sequence is TGTGCCAGCAGTTTCGGGGCAGGGGTCTATTCACCCCTCCACTTT.

This clonotype has at least ten counts. The chain couples TRBV12-3 or TRBV12-4 to TRBJ2-7; D is possibly TRBD1 (5 bases). The length of the CDR3 is 16 residues. V gave up 5 bases and J gave up 1 base, with 18 bases separating them. The CDR3 DNA reads as TGTGCCAGCAGTCCCAGTTCGAGGCAGGGTTCCTACGAGCAGTACTTC. Translation: CASSPSSRQGSYEQYF.

This clonotype showed up many times. CDR3 sequence: CATSRGETDTQYF. The CDR3 coding sequence is TGTGCCACCAGCAGAGGGGAAACAGATACGCAGTATTTT. This chain joins TRBV15 and TRBJ2-3; D remains ambiguous. V gave up 1 base and J gave up 3 bases, with 5 bases separating them. CDR3 length: 13 amino acids. Germline CDR1 reads LNHNV; CDR2 reads YYDKDF (reference sequence).

In this sample, this clonotype turned up many times. In DNA, the CDR3 is TGCGCCAGCAGCGCGTGGGAGAACACTGAAGCTTTCTTT. It specifies CASSAWENTEAFF. The V and J genes are TRBV5-1 and TRBJ1-1; no clear D gene. CDR1 and CDR2 (germline): SGHRS, YFSETQ. This CDR3 is built from 13 residues. Trimming took off 4 bases at V and 1 base at J, with 8 bases between the two ends.